One and the same sample provided the 27 T cell receptor beta chains below, sequenced in a study of blood T cell repertoires in COVID-19. Assay used: immunoSEQ multiplex PCR; TCRdb lists only in-frame clones, some missing. The sample lists approximately 150,000 clones; around 84% were seen once. The sequenced material came from peripheral blood. Every receptor here comes from a man aged 25 to 45 with COVID-19, enrolled during active disease.

About this clone itself: Other DNA sequences in this specimen translate into the identical CDR3. V and J are TRBV6-5 and TRBJ1-1; TRBD1 might be the D (6 bases). This CDR3 spans 13 amino acids. CDR1 and CDR2 (germline): MNHEY, SVGAGI. Trimming took 6 bases from V and 2 from J, leaving 10 bases between them. The CDR3 protein is CASSLQGNTEAFF. The CDR3 nucleotides read TGTGCCAGCAGCTTACAGGGAAACACTGAAGCTTTCTTT.

This chain joins TRBV28 and TRBJ2-2; D is possibly TRBD2 (6 bases). The CDR3 totals 15 residues. V shed 9 bases and J shed 1 base, with 15 bases lying between them. The germline CDR1 and CDR2 sequences are MDHEN and SYDVKM. The CDR3 is CASLRSGQNTGELFF. CDR3 coding DNA: TGTGCCAGTCTCCGAAGCGGGCAGAACACCGGGGAGCTGTTTTTT.

The rearrangement joins TRBV29-1 to TRBJ2-7; TRBD1 agrees at 7 bases. The CDR3 contains 11 residues. Germline CDR1 is SQVTM and CDR2 is ANQGSEA. The trim removed 6 bases at V and 3 bases at J, leaving 2 bases unmatched. The CDR3 DNA reads as TGCAGCGTGGGGACAGACTACGAGCAGTACTTC. This sequence encodes CSVGTDYEQYF.

V is TRBV18 and J is TRBJ2-5; tentative D call: TRBD2 (6 bases). The CDR3 has 15 amino acids. CDR1 and CDR2 (germline): KGHSH, LQKENI. V was cut by 3 bases and J by 2 bases, with 13 bases left in between. CDR3 nucleotides: TGTGCCAGCTCACCGGGGGGATTTAGGCAAGAGACCCAGTACTTC. Protein sequence: CASSPGGFRQETQYF.

The rearrangement uses TRBV7-2 and TRBJ2-5; possibly TRBD1 for D (5 bases). The CDR3 runs to 16 residues. V lost 5 bases and J lost 4, with 20 bases in between. Per germline, CDR1 SGHTA and CDR2 FQGNSA. This chain's CDR3 is CASSSHYGARGETQYF. The CDR3 DNA is TGTGCCAGCAGCAGCCATTATGGGGCGCGCGGAGAGACCCAGTACTTC.

J is TRBJ1-4 and V is TRBV18, with 8 bases that match TRBD1. The V gene's germline CDR1 is KGHSH and CDR2 LQKENI. This CDR3 comprises 14 residues. The V segment lost 6 bases and the J segment 8 bases; nucleotides outside the gene matches: 8. The CDR3 bases are TGTGCCAGCTCGGGGACAGGTTTGTCGGAAAAACTGTTTTTT. Its translation is CASSGTGLSEKLFF.

The chain recombines TRBV13 with TRBJ2-3; possible D gene TRBD1, 6 bases. The CDR3 contains 13 residues. V lost 5 bases and J lost 7, with 13 bases in between. Germline loops: CDR1 PRHDT, CDR2 FYEKMQ (reference sequence). In DNA form, the CDR3 reads TGTGCCAGCAGCCCGAACAGGGCCAATACGCAGTATTTT. Translating gives CASSPNRANTQYF.

In DNA, the CDR3 is TGTGCCAGCAGCTGGGGACTAGCGGGGAACACCGGGGAGCTGTTTTTT. Translating gives CASSWGLAGNTGELFF. The chain joins TRBV11-3 to TRBJ2-2; 12 positions agree with TRBD2. The ends lost 4 bases at V and 1 base at J; junction bases unmatched: 1. The CDR3 has 16 residues. Germline lookup yields CDR1 SGHNT and CDR2 YENEEA.

This clone was seen just once. This chain connects TRBV19 to TRBJ1-1; 8 bases map to TRBD1. Germline V CDR1 and CDR2: LNHDA, SQIVND (reference sequence). There are 14 residues in the CDR3. V lost 5 bases to trimming and J lost 4 bases; unmatched junction nucleotides: 6. The CDR3 protein is CASSSQGAVTEAFF. CDR3 bases: TGTGCCAGTAGTTCGCAGGGGGCGGTCACTGAAGCTTTCTTT. Using reference TRBV19 and TRBJ1-1 for the parts outside the CDR3, the full variable domain is DGGITQSPKYLFRKEGQNVTLSCEQNLNHDAMYWYRQDPGQGLRLIYYSQIVNDFQKGDIAEGYSVSREKKESFPLTVTSAQKNPTAFYLCASSSQGAVTEAFFGQGTRLTVV.

This clone occurred a few times. The chain employs TRBV5-1 and TRBJ1-1; the match to TRBD1 covers 11 bases. Per germline, CDR1 SGHRS and CDR2 YFSETQ. The length of the CDR3 is 16 residues. V trimming: 3 bases; J trimming: 5 bases; junction bases outside the gene matches: 9. CDR3 in DNA: TGCGCCAGCAGCTCACCGGGACAGGGGGAGGCGACTGAAGCTTTCTTT. Its protein product is CASSSPGQGEATEAFF.

This clone was seen a single time. The genes are TRBV28 and TRBJ2-7; the match to TRBD2 covers 7 bases. Trimming took 5 bases from V and 5 from J; bases not matched to a gene: 3. Germline CDR1 reads MDHEN; CDR2 reads SYDVKM. There are 12 residues in the CDR3. CDR3 sequence (DNA): TGTGCCAGCAGTGCGACTAGCAACGAGCAGTACTTC. Protein sequence: CASSATSNEQYF. Full variable domain (outside the CDR3, taken from reference TRBV28 and TRBJ2-7): DVKVTQSSRYLVKRTGEKVFLECVQDMDHENMFWYRQDPGLGLRLIYFSYDVKMKEKGDIPEGYSVSREKKERFSLILESASTNQTSMYLCASSATSNEQYFGPGTRLTVT.

The J gene is TRBJ1-5, the V gene TRBV27, with a tentative D call TRBD1 (6 bases). Per the germline V gene, CDR1 is MNHEY and CDR2 is SMNVEV (reference sequence). The CDR3 consists of 16 residues. V was cut by 4 bases and J by 2 bases, with 15 bases left in between. CDR3 nucleotide sequence: TGTGCCAGCAGTTCCCCGGGACACCCTGGCAATCAGCCCCAGCATTTT. This codes for CASSSPGHPGNQPQHF.

CDR3 amino acids: CASSSSGVAYEQYF. CDR3 bases: TGTGCCAGCAGCTCTAGCGGGGTCGCCTACGAGCAGTACTTC. This chain joins TRBV5-4 and TRBJ2-7, with 9 bases identical to TRBD2. The trim removed 3 bases at V and 2 bases at J, leaving 3 bases unmatched. Germline V gives CDR1 SGHNT, CDR2 YYREEE (reference sequence). This CDR3 spans 14 amino acids. The whole variable domain, filled in from reference TRBV5-4 and TRBJ2-7, reads ETGVTQSPTHLIKTRGQQVTLRCSSQSGHNTVSWYQQALGQGPQFIFQYYREEENGRGNFPPRFSGLQFPNYSSELNVNALELDDSALYLCASSSSGVAYEQYFGPGTRLTVT.

The chain has TRBV6-5 and TRBJ1-1; D uncertain. With 7 bases removed from V and 1 base from J, the gap between germline ends came to 7 bases. CDR1 is MNHEY, CDR2 SVGAGI, per germline. The CDR3 sequence is 12 residues long. CDR3 loop: CASIPWNTEAFF. The CDR3 DNA is TGTGCCAGCATCCCGTGGAACACTGAAGCTTTCTTT.

This chain connects TRBV4-1 to TRBJ2-5, with D perhaps TRBD2 (5 bases). CDR1 and CDR2 from the germline V gene are MGHRA and YSYEKL. The CDR3 consists of 13 residues. Trimming stripped 4 bases from V and 4 bases from J, with 10 bases between. CDR3 residues: CASSPRVGETQYF. Written as DNA, the CDR3 is TGCGCCAGCAGCCCGAGGGTTGGAGAGACCCAGTACTTC.

This chain links TRBV6-1 with TRBJ1-1; possibly TRBD1 for D (5 bases). The CDR3 is 14 amino acids. Germline CDR1 reads MNHNS; CDR2 reads SASEGT. Trimming removed 1 base from V and 4 bases from J, with 10 bases in between. CDR3 nucleotides: TGTGCCAGCAGTGAAGAAGGGGCTGGCACTGAAGCTTTCTTT. Translated: CASSEEGAGTEAFF.

V usage is TRBV6-5 and J usage is TRBJ1-6, with 10 positions matching TRBD1. The V segment lost 8 bases and the J segment 6 bases; nucleotides outside the gene matches: 7. This CDR3 has 15 amino acids. CDR1 is MNHEY, CDR2 SVGAGI, per germline. CDR3 region: CASQKGTGVNSPLHF. The CDR3 coding sequence is TGTGCCAGCCAAAAAGGGACAGGGGTTAATTCACCCCTCCACTTT.

The rearrangement links TRBV5-4 to TRBJ2-7, with 8 bases matching TRBD1. This CDR3 is built from 16 residues. Germline trimming cut 0 bases from V and 3 bases from J; bases unmatched to any gene: 8. CDR1 and CDR2 from the germline V gene are SGHNT and YYREEE (reference sequence). CDR3 sequence: CASSLALGTGGYEQYF. The CDR3, as DNA: TGTGCCAGCAGCTTGGCCCTCGGGACAGGAGGCTACGAGCAGTACTTC.

This clone has a single count. The chain joins TRBV28 to TRBJ1-1, with no clear D. The CDR3 loop spans 11 amino acids. The V end was cut by 5 bases, the J end by 4 bases, with 5 bases between. CDR1 is MDHEN and CDR2 is SYDVKM in the germline V gene. CDR3 amino acids: CASSGGTEAFF. The CDR3 nucleotides read TGTGCCAGCAGTGGAGGCACTGAAGCTTTCTTT.

The gene calls are TRBV7-8 and TRBJ1-1, with a possible D match to TRBD1 (5 bases). Germline V lookup: CDR1 SGHVS, CDR2 FQNEAQ. Trimming removed 5 bases from V and 3 bases from J, with 10 bases in between. This CDR3 region has 13 residues. The CDR3 here is CASSAKGDTEAFF. The CDR3 nucleotides are TGTGCCAGCAGCGCTAAAGGGGACACTGAAGCTTTCTTT.

The V call is TRBV6-2 or TRBV6-3, the J call TRBJ1-5; D is uncertain. In germline, CDR1 is MNHEY, CDR2 SVGEGT. The CDR3 has 14 amino acids. V shed 5 bases and J shed 4 bases, with 12 bases lying between them. CDR3 sequence: CASSPTSRNQPQHF. The CDR3 DNA follows: TGTGCCAGCAGTCCGACTTCGAGAAATCAGCCCCAGCATTTT.

V and J are TRBV18 and TRBJ2-1; TRBD2 matches 8 bases. Looked up from germline, CDR1 is KGHSH and CDR2 is LQKENI. Unmatched junction bases numbered 4, after V lost 6 bases and J lost 0 bases. This CDR3 comprises 15 residues. CDR3 protein: CASSLRGGSYNEQFF. CDR3 sequence (DNA): TGTGCCAGCTCCCTCCGGGGGGGCTCCTACAATGAGCAGTTCTTC.

V is TRBV19 and J is TRBJ2-1; 11 nucleotides align to TRBD2. Trimming removed 4 bases from V and 10 bases from J; junction bases left unmatched: 18. CDR1 and CDR2 from the germline V gene are LNHDA and SQIVND (reference sequence). The CDR3 runs 18 residues. The CDR3 DNA sequence: TGTGCCAGTAGTAGGTCACAAACTAGCGGGAGAGTCGGGTGGGAGCAGTTCTTC. Translation gives CASSRSQTSGRVGWEQFF.

The rearrangement uses TRBV6-6 and TRBJ2-1; 9 bases are shared with TRBD1. The CDR3 totals 15 residues. The V and J ends lost 6 bases and 6 bases, in that order; junction bases with no gene match: 9. CDR1 and CDR2 from the germline V gene are MNHNY and SVGAGI (reference sequence). The CDR3, as DNA: TGTGCCAGCAGCGATGGGACAGGGCAGGCCAATGAGCAGTTCTTC. As protein: CASSDGTGQANEQFF.

This clone was counted at least ten times. The chain uses TRBV3-1 (or the pseudogene TRBV3-2) and TRBJ1-2, with 10 bases fitting TRBD1. This CDR3 contains 13 residues. Trimming cost V 3 bases and J 8 bases; bases outside gene matches: 3. Germline lookup yields CDR1 LGHDT and CDR2 YNNKEL (reference sequence). CDR3 coding DNA: TGTGCCAGCAGCCAGGGACAGGGGATCGGCTACACCTTC. Its translation: CASSQGQGIGYTF.

The genes are TRBV6-6 and TRBJ1-1; 9 bases are shared with TRBD1. V lost 8 bases, J lost 5 bases, and 12 bases stayed unmatched. The germline V gene has CDR1 MNHNY and CDR2 SVGAGI (reference sequence). The CDR3 contains 15 residues. The CDR3 nucleotides are TGTGCCAGCCACATCACCGGGACAGGGACGACTGAAGCTTTCTTT. Translating gives CASHITGTGTTEAFF.

The V call is TRBV6-5, the J call TRBJ2-3; 7 nucleotides match TRBD2. The CDR3 contains 15 residues. The V gene's germline CDR1 is MNHEY and CDR2 SVGAGI. The V gene end was trimmed by 2 bases and the J gene end by 2 bases; junction bases not matched to a gene: 4. CDR3 loop: CASSYTGGPTDTQYF. Written as DNA, the CDR3 is TGTGCCAGCAGTTACACGGGAGGCCCCACAGATACGCAGTATTTT.